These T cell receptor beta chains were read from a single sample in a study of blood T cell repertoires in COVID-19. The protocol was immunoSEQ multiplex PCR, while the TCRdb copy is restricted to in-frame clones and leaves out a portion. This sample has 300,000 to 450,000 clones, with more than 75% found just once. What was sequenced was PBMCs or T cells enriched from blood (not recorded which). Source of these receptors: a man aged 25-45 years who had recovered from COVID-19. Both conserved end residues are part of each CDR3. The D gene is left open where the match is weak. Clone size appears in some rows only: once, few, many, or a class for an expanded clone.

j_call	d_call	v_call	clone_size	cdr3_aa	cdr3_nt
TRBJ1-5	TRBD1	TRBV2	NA	CASTQGDRGSQPQHF	TGTGCCAGCACCCAGGGGGACAGGGGGAGTCAGCCCCAGCATTTT
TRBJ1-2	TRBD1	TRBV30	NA	CAWTNLGGDRFHDYGYTF	TGTGCCTGGACAAATTTGGGGGGGGACAGGTTTCACGACTATGGCTACACCTTC
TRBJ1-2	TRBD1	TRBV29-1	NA	CSVSRGTGGNYGYTF	TGCAGCGTCTCCCGGGGGACAGGGGGCAACTATGGCTACACCTTC
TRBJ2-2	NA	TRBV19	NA	CASSIRFYGGWNTGELFF	TGTGCCAGTAGTATTCGATTTTACGGGGGATGGAACACCGGGGAGCTGTTTTTT
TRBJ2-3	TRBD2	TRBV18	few	CASSPPGPTSGATDTQYF	TGTGCCAGCTCACCACCGGGGCCTACTAGCGGGGCCACAGATACGCAGTATTTT
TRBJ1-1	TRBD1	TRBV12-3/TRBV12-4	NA	CASSPTGFTEAFF	TGTGCCAGCAGTCCGACAGGGTTCACTGAAGCTTTCTTT
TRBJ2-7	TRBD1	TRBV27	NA	CASSSDRGLHEQYF	TGTGCCAGCAGTTCGGACAGGGGGCTCCACGAGCAGTACTTC
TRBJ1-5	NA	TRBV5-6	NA	CASSLRSFGGNQPQHF	TGTGCCAGCAGCTTGCGTTCGTTCGGAGGCAATCAGCCCCAGCATTTT
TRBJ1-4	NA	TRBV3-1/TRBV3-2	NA	CASGASSTNEKLFF	TGTGCCAGCGGGGCCTCATCGACTAATGAAAAACTGTTTTTT
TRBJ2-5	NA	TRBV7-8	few	CASSLVKGSQYF	TGTGCCAGCAGCTTAGTTAAGGGGTCCCAGTACTTC
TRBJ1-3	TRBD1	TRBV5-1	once	CASSPSGTGSGNTIYF	TGCGCCAGCAGCCCGAGCGGGACAGGGTCTGGAAACACCATATATTTT
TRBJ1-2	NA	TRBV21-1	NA	CASSGRANYGYTF	TGTGCCAGCAGCGGGAGAGCTAACTATGGCTACACCTTC
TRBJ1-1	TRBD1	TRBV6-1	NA	CASSDRQGRTEAFF	TGTGCCAGCAGTGACCGACAGGGGCGGACTGAAGCTTTCTTT
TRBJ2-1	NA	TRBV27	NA	CASSLLGNDNEQFF	TGTGCCAGCAGTTTACTCGGGAACGACAATGAGCAGTTCTTC
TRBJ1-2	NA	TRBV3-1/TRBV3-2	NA	CASSQGAQPYYGYTF	TGTGCCAGCAGCCAGGGAGCACAACCCTACTATGGCTACACCTTC
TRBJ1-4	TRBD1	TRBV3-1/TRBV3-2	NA	CASSHPAQGVEKLFF	TGTGCCAGCAGCCACCCGGCGCAGGGGGTTGAAAAACTGTTTTTT
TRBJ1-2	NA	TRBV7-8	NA	CASSLVALDGYTF	TGTGCCAGCAGCTTAGTGGCCCTGGATGGCTACACCTTC
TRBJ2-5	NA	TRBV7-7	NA	CASSSTGLETQYF	TGTGCTAGCAGCTCAACAGGATTAGAGACCCAGTACTTC
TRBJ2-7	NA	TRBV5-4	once	CASSPDRGLTYEQYF	TGTGCCAGCAGTCCCGACAGGGGACTAACCTACGAGCAGTACTTC
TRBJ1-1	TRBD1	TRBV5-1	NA	CASSKLPGQGQNTEAFF	TGCGCCAGTAGCAAACTCCCGGGACAGGGACAGAACACTGAAGCTTTCTTT
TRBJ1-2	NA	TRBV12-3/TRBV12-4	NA	CASSPNRHLGYTF	TGTGCCAGCAGCCCAAACAGGCATTTAGGCTACACCTTC
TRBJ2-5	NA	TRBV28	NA	CASRWGGSVAQYF	TGTGCCAGCCGTTGGGGGGGCTCGGTGGCCCAGTACTTC
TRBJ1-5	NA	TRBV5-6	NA	CASSFGWGGGQPQHF	TGTGCCAGCAGCTTCGGGTGGGGGGGCGGTCAGCCCCAGCATTTT
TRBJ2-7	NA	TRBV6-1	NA	CASSDGRRVGAEGYEQYF	TGTGCCAGCAGTGACGGGCGTAGGGTTGGAGCGGAAGGCTACGAGCAGTACTTC
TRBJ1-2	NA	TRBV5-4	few	CASSLAGGNYGYTF	TGTGCCAGCAGCTTGGCGGGGGGGAACTATGGCTACACCTTC
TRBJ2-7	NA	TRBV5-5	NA	CASSPRVGGSYEQYF	TGTGCCAGCAGCCCCCGGGTAGGTGGATCCTACGAGCAGTACTTC
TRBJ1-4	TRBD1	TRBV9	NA	CASSPSRDRAGEKLFF	TGTGCCAGCAGCCCCTCCCGGGACAGGGCAGGTGAAAAACTGTTTTTT
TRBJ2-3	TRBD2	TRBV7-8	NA	CASSLRRLAGAGETDTQYF	TGTGCCAGCAGCCTAAGGAGGCTAGCGGGGGCCGGAGAGACAGATACGCAGTATTTT